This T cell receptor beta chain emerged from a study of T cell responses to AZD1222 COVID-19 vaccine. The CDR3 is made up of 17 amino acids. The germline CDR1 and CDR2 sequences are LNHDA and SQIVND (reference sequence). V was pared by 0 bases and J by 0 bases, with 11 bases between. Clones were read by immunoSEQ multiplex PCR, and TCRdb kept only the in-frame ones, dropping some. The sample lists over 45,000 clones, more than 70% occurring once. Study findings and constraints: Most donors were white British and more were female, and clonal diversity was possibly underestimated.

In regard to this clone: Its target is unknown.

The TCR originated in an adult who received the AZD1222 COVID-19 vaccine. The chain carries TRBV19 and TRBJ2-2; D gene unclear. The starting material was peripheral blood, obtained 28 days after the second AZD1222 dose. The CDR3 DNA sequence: TGTGCCAGTAGTATAGATGGGCGGCGAACGAACACCGGGGAGCTGTTTTTT. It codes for CASSIDGRRTNTGELFF.